Presented here are 28 T cell receptor beta chains from one specimen sequenced in a study of T cells after yellow fever vaccination. TCRdb re-derived calls from the 5' RACE reads in MiXCR, one entry per CDR3 protein. The sample yields roughly 250,000 distinct CDR3 sequences, roughly 13% seen once. Sequencing used CD4+ T cells sorted from PBMCs, obtained 45 days after the yellow fever booster vaccination. These receptors were collected from a young man who received the YFV17D yellow fever vaccine.

At least ten counts were recorded for this clonotype. The chain carries TRBV7-9 and TRBJ2-5; no clear D. The CDR3 spans 12 residues. The V end was cut by 2 bases, the J end by 5 bases, with 6 bases between. CDR1 is SEHNR and CDR2 is FQNEAQ in the germline V gene (reference sequence). Here the CDR3 DNA reads TGTGCCAGCAGCTTAAATATTGAGACCCAGTACTTC. It codes for CASSLNIETQYF.

This clonotype has just a few counts. The rearrangement uses TRBV6-2 or TRBV6-3 and TRBJ2-7; 8 positions agree with TRBD1. Looked up from germline, CDR1 is MNHEY and CDR2 is SVGEGT. V trimming: 6 bases; J trimming: 3 bases; junction bases outside the gene matches: 7. CDR3 size: 14 residues. The CDR3 protein is CASRDHGTGYEQYF. For the CDR3, the DNA is TGTGCCAGCAGAGATCACGGGACAGGCTACGAGCAGTACTTC.

DNA for the CDR3: TGTGCCAGCAGCTTAGATCCCCGGACTACCGTTATAGCAAATACGCAGTATTTT. This encodes CASSLDPRTTVIANTQYF. This chain joins TRBV7-6 and TRBJ2-3; D might be TRBD2 (6 bases). Germline-derived CDR1 and CDR2 are SGHVS and FNYEAQ. The CDR3 has 18 residues. Trimming pared 1 base from V and 7 bases from J, leaving 24 bases between.

The chain is built from TRBV7-2 and TRBJ2-7; TRBD1 matches at 7 bases. Per the germline V gene, CDR1 is SGHTA and CDR2 is FQGNSA. CDR3 length: 14 amino acids. J was trimmed by 3 bases and V by 3 bases; bases with no gene match: 5. CDR3 in DNA: TGTGCCAGCAGCTTGACAGGGTTGGGCTACGAGCAGTACTTC. This translates into CASSLTGLGYEQYF. Combining the CDR3 with reference TRBV7-2 and TRBJ2-7 gives the whole variable domain GAGVSQSPSNKVTEKGKDVELRCDPISGHTALYWYRQSLGQGLEFLIYFQGNSAPDKSGLPSDRFSAERTGGSVSTLTIQRTQQEDSAVYLCASSLTGLGYEQYFGPGTRLTVT.

The chain couples TRBV7-2 to TRBJ2-7, with 9 bases identical to TRBD1. The CDR3 covers 17 residues. CDR1 SGHTA and CDR2 FQGNSA come from the germline V gene. Trimming cost V 5 bases and J 0 bases; bases outside gene matches: 11. The CDR3, as DNA: TGTGCCAGCAGCCTAGTAACGGCGGGACAGGGCTCCTACGAGCAGTACTTC. Protein product: CASSLVTAGQGSYEQYF.

The table lists this clonotype with a few counts. The V call is TRBV20-1, the J call TRBJ2-1, with 9 bases that match TRBD1. Germline V CDR1 and CDR2: DFQATT, SNEGSKA (reference sequence). The ends lost 5 bases at V and 6 bases at J; junction bases unmatched: 14. There are 16 residues in the CDR3. The CDR3 DNA is TGCAGTGCTTCCCAAACAGGGGGCATGGAGGGCAATGAGCAGTTCTTC. Translation gives CSASQTGGMEGNEQFF.

This clonotype has a handful of counts. The chain links TRBV3-1 to TRBJ2-7; 11 bases line up with TRBD2. The CDR3 contains 17 residues. Germline values: CDR1 LGHDT, CDR2 YNNKEL (reference sequence). The ends lost 0 bases at V and 5 bases at J; junction bases unmatched: 9. CDR3 nucleotide sequence: TGTGCCAGCAGCCAAGAAACCGCTAGCGGGAGGCGTAACGAGCAGTACTTC. Residues: CASSQETASGRRNEQYF.

The sample holds a few counts of this clonotype. J is TRBJ2-5 and V is TRBV30, with no clear D. CDR3 size: 11 residues. Germline assignment: CDR1 GTSNPN and CDR2 SVGIG (reference sequence). Between the trimmed V and J ends, which lost 0 bases and 4 bases, there was a span of 3 bases. The CDR3 spells CAWSVRETQYF. DNA of the CDR3: TGTGCCTGGAGTGTACGAGAGACCCAGTACTTC.

The sample holds many counts of this clonotype. V is TRBV12-3 or TRBV12-4 and J is TRBJ1-2; the D is unclear. This CDR3 has 13 residues. Between the trimmed V and J ends, which lost 7 bases and 8 bases, there was a span of 17 bases. CDR3 DNA: TGTGCCAGCACCCTGGGGAGGGTTGGCGGCTACACCTTC. As protein: CASTLGRVGGYTF.

This clonotype has just a few counts. The chain uses TRBV30 and TRBJ2-5; no firm D call. The CDR3 has 11 residues. Deletions cut 0 bases from V and 5 bases from J, with 4 bases between. Germline V gene sequence: CDR1 GTSNPN, CDR2 SVGIG (reference sequence). The CDR3, as DNA: TGTGCCTGGAGTGTGCTGGAGACCCAGTACTTC. It specifies CAWSVLETQYF.

A word on this clonotype: One end of the junction fails to match germline, which may point to a read error. This chain connects TRBV19 to TRBJ2-5, with D unclear. The length of the CDR3 is 11 residues. Germline V gives CDR1 LNHDA, CDR2 SQIVND (reference sequence). The DNA of the CDR3 is TGTGCCAGTAGGATAGGAGAGACCCAGTACTTC. Encoded protein: CASRIGETQYF. The full variable domain, rest sourced from reference TRBV19 and TRBJ2-5, is DGGITQSPKYLFRKEGQNVTLSCEQNLNHDAMYWYRQDPGQGLRLIYYSQIVNDFQKGDIAEGYSVSREKKESFPLTVTSAQKNPTAFYLCASRIGETQYFGPGTRLLVL.

The table lists this clonotype with many counts. The chain uses TRBV15 and TRBJ2-3; the D gene could be TRBD1 or TRBD2 (5 bases each). Looked up from germline, CDR1 is LNHNV and CDR2 is YYDKDF (reference sequence). The V end was cut by 4 bases, the J end by 6 bases, with 20 bases between. The CDR3 is 16 residues long. The CDR3 sequence is CATSTDRDVGRDTQYF. CDR3 DNA sequence: TGTGCCACCAGCACTGACCGGGACGTTGGGCGGGATACGCAGTATTTT.

This rearrangement joins TRBV30 to TRBJ2-1; unclear D gene. The V end was cut by 2 bases, the J end by 7 bases, with 3 bases between. The CDR3 sequence is 10 residues long. Germline V gene lookup returns CDR1 GTSNPN and CDR2 SVGIG (reference sequence). Here the CDR3 reads CAWSRNEQFF. CDR3 bases: TGTGCCTGGAGTAGGAATGAGCAGTTCTTC.

In its sample, this clonotype was seen many times. The chain is built from TRBV24-1 and TRBJ2-1; 11 bases are shared with TRBD2. V trimming: 4 bases; J trimming: 4 bases; junction bases outside the gene matches: 5. The V gene's germline CDR1 is KGHDR and CDR2 SFDVKD. The CDR3 has 16 residues. The CDR3 nucleotides read TGTGCCACCAGTGACTTCACTAGCGGGAGTTACAATGAGCAGTTCTTC. This translates into CATSDFTSGSYNEQFF.

The gene calls are TRBV20-1 and TRBJ2-5, with TRBD2 identical over 7 bases. V dropped 3 bases and J dropped 4; count of bases not matched to a gene: 8. The CDR3 spans 14 residues. Looked up from germline, CDR1 is DFQATT and CDR2 is SNEGSKA (reference sequence). The chain's CDR3 is CSASWREKRETQYF. The CDR3 DNA is TGCAGTGCTAGTTGGCGGGAGAAGAGAGAGACCCAGTACTTC.

The V and J genes are TRBV7-9 and TRBJ2-7; 10 bases line up with TRBD2. Trimming at V came to 6 bases and at J to 5 bases, leaving 10 bases not matched to a gene. There are 15 residues in the CDR3. Germline V gene sequence: CDR1 SEHNR, CDR2 FQNEAQ (reference sequence). CDR3: CASRPPSGSSDEQYF. CDR3 nucleotide sequence: TGTGCCAGCAGGCCCCCTAGCGGGAGCAGTGACGAGCAGTACTTC.

In its sample, this clonotype was seen a few times. The rearrangement uses TRBV15 and TRBJ1-4; the D is unclear. Germline loops: CDR1 LNHNV, CDR2 YYDKDF (reference sequence). V lost 2 bases, J lost 6 bases, and 7 bases lay in between. The CDR3 totals 13 residues. The CDR3 loop is CATSRPRDEKLFF. The CDR3 DNA reads TGTGCCACCAGCAGACCTAGGGATGAAAAACTGTTTTTT.

This clonotype has just a few counts. CDR3 amino acids: CASSYSRSTDTQYF. The CDR3 coding sequence is TGTGCCAGCAGTTACTCCAGGAGCACAGATACGCAGTATTTT. This chain connects TRBV6-2 or TRBV6-3 to TRBJ2-3; D is unclear. V gave up 0 bases and J gave up 0 bases, with 4 bases separating them. Looked up from germline, CDR1 is MNHEY and CDR2 is SVGEGT. CDR3 length: 14 amino acids.

The genes are TRBV7-2 and TRBJ2-3; D not resolved. The V and J ends lost 0 bases and 5 bases respectively, with 12 bases between them. The CDR3 extends over 15 amino acids. CDR1 and CDR2 (germline): SGHTA, FQGNSA. In nucleotides, the CDR3 is TGTGCCAGCAGCTTAGCGCGTTTTTCTGGAGATACGCAGTATTTT. Encoded protein: CASSLARFSGDTQYF.

The chain is built from TRBV12-3 or TRBV12-4 and TRBJ2-3, with 11 bases fitting TRBD2. V lost 5 bases, J lost 2 bases, and 6 bases stayed unmatched. The CDR3 spans 16 residues. The CDR3 loop reads CASSPVTSGATDTQYF. The CDR3 bases are TGTGCCAGCAGTCCAGTGACTAGCGGGGCCACAGATACGCAGTATTTT.

There are many counts of this clonotype. This chain joins TRBV5-1 and TRBJ2-3, with D perhaps TRBD1 or TRBD2 (5 bases each). The ends were cut back, 7 bases at V and 6 bases at J, with 9 bases in the middle. Looked up from germline, CDR1 is SGHRS and CDR2 is YFSETQ. The CDR3 spans 11 residues. CDR3 in DNA: TGCGCCAGCTCCGGGGCGGATACGCAGTATTTT. Amino acid sequence: CASSGADTQYF.

V gene TRBV20-1 combines with J gene TRBJ2-5, with D unresolved. V was shortened by 0 bases and J by 4 bases, with 15 bases between the two germline ends. This CDR3 has 15 amino acids. Looked up from germline, CDR1 is DFQATT and CDR2 is SNEGSKA (reference sequence). CDR3: CSARDFVQLGETQYF. The CDR3 bases are TGCAGTGCTAGAGATTTTGTCCAGCTTGGAGAGACCCAGTACTTC.

The chain links TRBV12-3 or TRBV12-4 to TRBJ1-2; tentatively, D is TRBD1 (5 bases). The CDR3 runs to 12 residues. Deletions cut 6 bases from V and 4 bases from J, with 9 bases between. CDR3 sequence reads: CASRPDSYGYTF. The CDR3 DNA reads as TGTGCCAGCAGACCAGACAGCTATGGCTACACCTTC.

The table lists this clonotype with many counts. The chain is built from TRBV6-5 and TRBJ2-1, with 13 positions matching TRBD2. The germline V gene encodes CDR1 MNHEY and CDR2 SVGAGI. V lost 6 bases to trimming and J lost 3 bases; unmatched junction nucleotides: 8. The CDR3 extends over 17 amino acids. Here the CDR3 reads CASSYSGLAGVYNEQFF. Written as DNA, the CDR3 is TGTGCCAGCAGCTATTCTGGACTAGCGGGAGTCTACAATGAGCAGTTCTTC.

This chain links TRBV10-3 with TRBJ1-5; D not resolved. This CDR3 has 13 residues. The V gene lost 0 bases and the J gene lost 4 bases, with 4 bases spanning the gap. The germline V gene has CDR1 ENHRY and CDR2 SYGVKD. CDR3 nucleotides: TGTGCCATCAGTGAGTCTCCGAATCAGCCCCAGCATTTT. It encodes CAISESPNQPQHF.

This clonotype has only a few counts. The CDR3 DNA reads as TGTGCCAGCAGCTACGACCAACTAGCCGAGACCCAGTACTTC. Its translation is CASSYDQLAETQYF. The chain links TRBV7-2 to TRBJ2-5, with D maybe TRBD2 (6 bases). The CDR3 has 14 amino acids. V lost 4 bases and J 5 bases, leaving 14 bases between the germline ends. In germline, CDR1 is SGHTA, CDR2 FQGNSA.

This clonotype has a handful of counts. The chain carries TRBV4-2 and TRBJ2-7; maybe TRBD2 (5 bases). V was trimmed by 1 base and J by 7 bases, leaving 8 bases between them. Germline assignment: CDR1 LGHNA and CDR2 YNFKEQ. The CDR3 runs to 12 residues. The CDR3 region is CASSQGRREQYF. As DNA, the CDR3 is TGTGCCAGCAGCCAAGGGAGGAGGGAGCAGTACTTC.

The chain is built from TRBV10-3 and TRBJ2-3, with no clear D. The CDR3 is 13 residues long. V lost 0 bases to trimming and J lost 4 bases, with 5 bases between them. The germline V gene has CDR1 ENHRY and CDR2 SYGVKD. The DNA of the CDR3 is TGTGCCATCAGTGAGTCGCTTGCAGATACGCAGTATTTT. This encodes CAISESLADTQYF.